These 17 T cell receptor beta chains were all obtained from the same sample, sequenced in a study of T cell repertoires in cytomegalovirus infection (dated by TCRdb to about 2019). Sequencer: Illumina HiSeq 1500. Using fastp at Q25 and MiXCR, TCRdb reprocessed the public reads and kept productive beta chains. For every CDR3 protein sequence, its rows merge into one entry that carries the most common genes and DNA. The sample table contains 200,000 to 300,000 distinct CDR3 sequences; only one count was recorded for about 5.9% of them. Together, the top ten hold 5.5% to 6.5% of the sample. Source material: PBMCs. The origin of the receptors is a human donor in good health (CMV status not recorded). Some clones in this sample may be carry-over from other donors' samples.

Many counts were recorded for this clonotype. This chain links TRBV28 with TRBJ2-3; 14 bases agree with TRBD2. The J segment lost 2 bases and the V segment lost 6 bases, leaving 4 bases of the junction unmatched. There are 16 residues in the CDR3. CDR1 is MDHEN and CDR2 is SYDVKM in the germline V gene. The CDR3 sequence: CASSLTSGGVTDTQYF. As DNA, the CDR3 is TGTGCCAGCAGCCTGACTAGCGGGGGGGTCACAGATACGCAGTATTTT. The variable domain in full, completed from reference TRBV28 and TRBJ2-3, reads DVKVTQSSRYLVKRTGEKVFLECVQDMDHENMFWYRQDPGLGLRLIYFSYDVKMKEKGDIPEGYSVSREKKERFSLILESASTNQTSMYLCASSLTSGGVTDTQYFGPGTRLTVL.

This clonotype appeared many times. This chain uses TRBV3-1 with TRBJ2-1; D is unresolved. CDR3 length: 17 amino acids. CDR1 LGHDT and CDR2 YNNKEL come from the germline V gene (reference sequence). Trimming pared 1 base from V and 8 bases from J, leaving 21 bases between. DNA for the CDR3: TGTGCCAGCAGCCAAGGTTCAGGACCAGGAGTCGCGGATGAGCAGTTCTTC. The encoded protein is CASSQGSGPGVADEQFF.

This chain links TRBV29-1 with TRBJ1-6, with a weak D call TRBD1 (6 bases). The CDR3 spans 15 residues. Germline-derived CDR1 and CDR2 are SQVTM and ANQGSEA. V shed 4 bases and J shed 5 bases, with 15 bases lying between them. The CDR3 DNA follows: TGCAGCGTTGCTGGGGGGCGCGTCGATAATTCACCCCTCCACTTT. As protein: CSVAGGRVDNSPLHF.

The chain links TRBV28 to TRBJ1-2, with D unresolved. The V gene's germline CDR1 is MDHEN and CDR2 SYDVKM. Deletions cut 6 bases from V and 2 bases from J, with 7 bases between. This CDR3 contains 12 residues. The CDR3 here is CASSLKNYGYTF. DNA of the CDR3: TGTGCCAGCAGCCTGAAGAACTATGGCTACACCTTC.

Ten or more counts support this clonotype. This chain links TRBV2 with TRBJ1-1; weak D call: TRBD1 (5 bases). Trimming left V 1 base short and J 7 bases short, with 10 bases between. CDR1 SNHLY and CDR2 FYNNEI come from the germline V gene. The CDR3 spans 13 residues. The CDR3 region has the DNA TGTGCCAGCAGTGAAGGGGGTCAGGGTGAAGCTTTCTTT. It codes for CASSEGGQGEAFF.

This clonotype was counted ten times or more. The chain couples TRBV7-2 to TRBJ2-3, with no clear D. Trimming removed 6 bases from V and 0 bases from J, with 7 bases in between. The CDR3 length is 13 residues. Germline CDR1 is SGHTA and CDR2 is FQGNSA. The chain's CDR3 is CASRALSTDTQYF. The CDR3 coding sequence is TGTGCCAGCAGGGCCCTTAGCACAGATACGCAGTATTTT. Together with reference TRBV7-2 and TRBJ2-3, the CDR3 gives the full variable domain: GAGVSQSPSNKVTEKGKDVELRCDPISGHTALYWYRQSLGQGLEFLIYFQGNSAPDKSGLPSDRFSAERTGGSVSTLTIQRTQQEDSAVYLCASRALSTDTQYFGPGTRLTVL.

The sample holds many counts of this clonotype. V and J are TRBV7-2 and TRBJ2-7; 8 nucleotides line up with TRBD1. V lost 1 base and J lost 5; bases outside the gene matches: 7. The CDR3 is 15 amino acids. Germline V gene lookup returns CDR1 SGHTA and CDR2 FQGNSA. In nucleotides, the CDR3 is TGTGCCAGCAGCTTAGTACGGGACAGGAAACACGAGCAGTACTTC. It specifies CASSLVRDRKHEQYF.

Many counts were recorded for this clonotype. The J gene is TRBJ1-1, the V gene TRBV7-8; unclear D gene. CDR1 is SGHVS, CDR2 FQNEAQ, per germline. The CDR3 loop spans 15 amino acids. Trimming took 7 bases from V and 0 from J, leaving 15 bases between them. The CDR3 DNA sequence: TGTGCCAGCAATGACCAGCGAAACTTGAACACTGAAGCTTTCTTT. Translating it yields CASNDQRNLNTEAFF. The entire variable domain, with the rest obtained from reference TRBV7-8 and TRBJ1-1, is as follows: GAGVSQSPRYKVAKRGQDVALRCDPISGHVSLFWYQQALGQGPEFLTYFQNEAQLDKSGLPSDRFFAERPEGSVSTLKIQRTQQEDSAVYLCASNDQRNLNTEAFFGQGTRLTVV.

This clonotype was recorded many times. In nucleotides, the CDR3 is TGTGCCAGCAGGCCCGGGACAGCAAATATTGATCTGAATGAAAAACTGTTTTTT. This sequence encodes CASRPGTANIDLNEKLFF. This chain joins TRBV12-3 or TRBV12-4 and TRBJ1-4, with 7 positions matching TRBD1. Trimming removed 6 bases from V and 5 bases from J; junction bases left unmatched: 18. This CDR3 has 18 amino acids.

This clonotype appeared many times. The V call is TRBV7-2, the J call TRBJ2-7; D is ambiguous. The CDR3 loop spans 13 amino acids. From germline, CDR1 is SGHTA and CDR2 FQGNSA. V shed 4 bases and J shed 6 bases, with 13 bases lying between them. CDR3 DNA sequence: TGTGCCAGCAGCTCCCGCACGGCCTCCGAGCAGTACTTC. Its protein is CASSSRTASEQYF.

The table lists this clonotype with many counts. V gene TRBV7-3 combines with J gene TRBJ2-1, with D possibly TRBD1 on 6 matching bases. The CDR3 consists of 15 residues. Germline lookup yields CDR1 SGHTA and CDR2 FQGTGA. V lost 5 bases to trimming and J lost 0 bases, with 11 bases between them. The CDR3 coding sequence is TGTGCCAGCAGCCCCCGGACAGCCTCCTACAATGAGCAGTTCTTC. Protein: CASSPRTASYNEQFF.

In this sample, this clonotype turned up a few times. The chain carries TRBV5-1 and TRBJ2-5; 9 positions agree with TRBD2. CDR3 size: 15 residues. Unmatched junction bases numbered 7, after V lost 2 bases and J lost 5 bases. Germline V lookup: CDR1 SGHRS, CDR2 YFSETQ. The CDR3 nucleotides are TGCGCCAGCAGCTTTGCGGCGGGGGGGCGCGAGACCCAGTACTTC. Translating gives CASSFAAGGRETQYF.

This clonotype was seen at least ten times. V gene TRBV11-1 combines with J gene TRBJ2-3; no definite D call. Trimming cost V 5 bases and J 2 bases, with 20 bases left between them. The germline V gene has CDR1 SGHAT and CDR2 FQDESV (reference sequence). The CDR3 has 17 residues. In nucleotides, the CDR3 is TGTGCCAGCAGCCCGACCGACGTCTCGCCATACACAGATACGCAGTATTTT. This sequence encodes CASSPTDVSPYTDTQYF.

This clonotype was seen at least ten times. The chain recombines TRBV27 with TRBJ1-1, with D possibly being TRBD1 (5 bases). CDR1 and CDR2 (germline): MNHEY, SMNVEV (reference sequence). The V end was cut by 4 bases, the J end by 5 bases, with 14 bases between. CDR3 length: 14 amino acids. CDR3 in amino acids: CASSSPYGGTEAFF. The CDR3 DNA is TGTGCCAGCAGTTCCCCCTATGGGGGGACTGAAGCTTTCTTT.

This clonotype was found a few times. The rearrangement uses TRBV6-2 or TRBV6-3 and TRBJ1-1; D not certain. Germline V gives CDR1 MNHEY, CDR2 SVGEGT. V was clipped by 6 bases and J by 0 bases, with 11 bases between them. The CDR3 is 14 amino acids. CDR3 sequence reads: CASRVLVMNTEAFF. The CDR3 DNA reads as TGTGCCAGCAGAGTCCTGGTTATGAACACTGAAGCTTTCTTT.

This clonotype has at least ten counts. The chain joins TRBV20-1 to TRBJ1-5; D call uncertain. CDR3 size: 15 residues. Germline V gene data show CDR1 as DFQATT and CDR2 as SNEGSKA (reference sequence). V was clipped by 6 bases and J by 0 bases, with 15 bases between them. In DNA form, the CDR3 reads TGCAGTGCCAGTCCCATAGACCTTAGCAATCAGCCCCAGCATTTT. Translation gives CSASPIDLSNQPQHF.

The V call is TRBV4-3, the J call TRBJ1-2, with D unresolved. The V end was cut by 0 bases, the J end by 5 bases, with 16 bases between. The CDR3 is 16 residues long. Looked up from germline, CDR1 is LGHNA and CDR2 is YSLEER. The CDR3 DNA reads as TGCGCCAGCAGCCAAGATCTCAGCCCCATGGGGTATGGCTACACCTTC. Its protein is CASSQDLSPMGYGYTF.